The T cell receptor beta chain under discussion was sequenced for a study of cytomegalovirus exposure and HLA in healthy donors. Whole-study context: Early release data held 80 million to 100 million unique TCRs from HLA-typed donors.

Overall study results and limits: Some V segments, TRBV6-2 and TRBV6-3 among them, were indistinguishable and were therefore excluded. A later analysis associated 16,000 or so TCR beta sequences with HLA alleles at a 0.05 false discovery rate.

A word on this clone: Its matching antigen is unknown.

The PCR employed 60 Vbeta primers together with 13 Jbeta primers. Sequenced by immunoSEQ multiplex PCR; TCRdb stores in-frame clones only, minus some. The sample includes around 160,000 clones, about three quarters seen only once; the top ten take roughly 4.5%. J was trimmed by 8 bases and V by 10 bases; bases with no gene match: 7. The CDR3 has 11 amino acids. The germline CDR1 and CDR2 sequences are MDHEN and SYDVKM. Despite likely unrecorded immune exposures, the donors were nominally healthy at the time of sampling. The rearrangement joins TRBV28 to TRBJ1-2; 7 positions agree with TRBD1. Material for sequencing was PBMCs. This clonotype originated in a man between 18 and 29 years old in good health and CMV-seropositive. This chain's CDR3 is CATKTGRGYTF. CDR3 DNA: TGTGCCACCAAGACAGGGAGGGGCTACACCTTC.